Presented here are 18 T cell receptor beta chains from one specimen sequenced in a study of blood T cell repertoires in COVID-19 (dated by TCRdb to between 2020 and 2021). The receptor library was made with the immunoSEQ multiplex PCR assay. Entries here come from immuneACCESS through TCRdb and include only in-frame sequences with V and J called. Some clones fail to appear in such tables; in the studies checked, an unresolved V gene covers under half of the shortfall, and the cause of the remainder is unknown. The sample table contains tens of thousands of clones; only one count was recorded for around four fifths of them. The biggest ten clones account for approximately 20% of the sample. Sequencing was carried out using peripheral blood. The source of these receptors is a young man with COVID-19, enrolled during active disease.

This chain uses TRBV2 with TRBJ2-7; possible D gene TRBD1, 6 bases. Germline values: CDR1 SNHLY, CDR2 FYNNEI. V was trimmed by 1 base and J by 3 bases, leaving 10 bases between them. The CDR3 sequence is 14 residues long. The CDR3 bases are TGTGCCAGCAGTGAAGACAGGGTTGACTACGAGCAGTACTTC. It yields the protein CASSEDRVDYEQYF.

This sequence joins TRBV11-2 and TRBJ2-1, with TRBD2 matching over 8 bases. V lost 5 bases, J lost 6 bases, and 9 bases stayed unmatched. Germline V lookup: CDR1 SGHAT, CDR2 FQNNGV. The CDR3 contains 15 residues. The chain's CDR3 is CASSRGGVSANEQFF. In DNA form, the CDR3 reads TGTGCCAGCAGCCGGGGGGGAGTTTCGGCCAATGAGCAGTTCTTC.

The chain employs TRBV29-1 and TRBJ2-5, with D unresolved. Deletions cut 1 base from V and 4 bases from J, with 10 bases between. The CDR3 length is 13 residues. Germline values: CDR1 SQVTM, CDR2 ANQGSEA. CDR3 residues: CSVEVGASETQYF. In nucleotides, the CDR3 is TGCAGCGTTGAAGTGGGCGCGTCAGAGACCCAGTACTTC.

CDR3 loop: CASSTQTRNTGELFF. Written as DNA, the CDR3 is TGTGCCAGCAGCACCCAGACAAGGAACACCGGGGAGCTGTTTTTT. The gene calls are TRBV13 and TRBJ2-2; no firm D call. V was clipped by 5 bases and J by 1 base, with 11 bases between them. The CDR3 runs to 15 residues. Germline CDR1 reads PRHDT; CDR2 reads FYEKMQ (reference sequence).

V is TRBV9 and J is TRBJ2-3, with TRBD2 matching 9 bases. Germline CDR1 is SGDLS and CDR2 is YYNGEE. Losses at the gene ends were 0 bases for V and 5 bases for J; bases not matched to a gene: 10. The CDR3 consists of 17 residues. CDR3 DNA: TGTGCCAGCAGCGTAGATCGGGCGGGAGGGCCTGAAGATACGCAGTATTTT. This translates into CASSVDRAGGPEDTQYF.

The chain is built from TRBV28 and TRBJ1-2; weak D call: TRBD1 (5 bases). The CDR3 runs to 14 residues. Trimming took off 5 bases at V and 3 bases at J, with 13 bases between the two ends. The germline V gene encodes CDR1 MDHEN and CDR2 SYDVKM. In DNA, the CDR3 is TGTGCCAGCAGTCAGGGTCTGATCGACTATGGCTACACCTTC. It is translated as CASSQGLIDYGYTF.

This clone was seen a single time. The CDR3 is CASSRVWGVNSPLHF. The CDR3 DNA follows: TGCGCCAGCAGCCGGGTGTGGGGGGTTAATTCACCCCTCCACTTT. The chain links TRBV4-1 to TRBJ1-6; a weak D match, TRBD1 (5 bases). V lost 4 bases and J 6 bases, leaving 13 bases between the germline ends. The germline CDR1 and CDR2 sequences are MGHRA and YSYEKL. CDR3 length: 15 residues.

In DNA form, the CDR3 reads TGCGCCAGCAGCCAAGATCGGCTAGCGGGGTCCAATACGCAGTATTTT. Protein sequence: CASSQDRLAGSNTQYF. This chain connects TRBV4-1 to TRBJ2-3; TRBD2 matches at 9 bases. V gave up 0 bases and J gave up 7 bases; unmatched junction bases: 8. This CDR3 is built from 16 residues. Germline loops: CDR1 MGHRA, CDR2 YSYEKL.

The genes are TRBV28 and TRBJ2-7, with 7 nucleotides matching TRBD1. Germline assignment: CDR1 MDHEN and CDR2 SYDVKM. V shed 6 bases, J shed 0 bases, and the junction held 5 bases outside the gene matches. The CDR3 contains 14 residues. CDR3 sequence: CASSGQEVSYEQYF. Here the CDR3 DNA reads TGTGCCAGCAGCGGACAGGAGGTCTCCTACGAGCAGTACTTC.

This clone was counted between two and nine times. V usage is TRBV20-1 and J usage is TRBJ1-2; 9 bases line up with TRBD1. V was clipped by 6 bases and J by 8 bases; unmatched bases: 4. CDR1 is DFQATT and CDR2 is SNEGSKA in the germline V gene (reference sequence). This CDR3 contains 11 residues. CDR3 in amino acids: CSAVDRGGYTF. The CDR3 region has the DNA TGCAGTGCAGTGGACAGGGGCGGCTACACCTTC.

The chain recombines TRBV3-1 (or the pseudogene TRBV3-2) with TRBJ2-7; a weak D match, TRBD2 (6 bases). V was pared by 1 base and J by 2 bases, with 15 bases between. The CDR3 has 16 amino acids. Germline V gene sequence: CDR1 LGHDT, CDR2 YNNKEL (reference sequence). For the CDR3, the DNA is TGTGCCAGCAGCCAAGGTCGGGGGAAGGCAACCTACGAGCAGTACTTC. Protein: CASSQGRGKATYEQYF.

This clone was detected once. The chain carries TRBV5-6 and TRBJ2-7; possibly TRBD1 for D (6 bases). The CDR3 runs to 14 residues. The ends were cut back, 0 bases at V and 2 bases at J, with 9 bases in the middle. Germline V gives CDR1 SGHDT, CDR2 YYEEEE. DNA of the CDR3: TGTGCCAGCAGCTTGGAGGACAGAGCCTACGAGCAGTACTTC. Its protein is CASSLEDRAYEQYF.

This clone turned up a few times. The V gene is TRBV25-1, the J gene TRBJ2-2; D unclear. Trimming left V 3 bases short and J 12 bases short, with 8 bases between. CDR1 is MGHDK, CDR2 SYGVNS, per germline. CDR3 size: 11 residues. The DNA of the CDR3 is TGTGCCAGCAGTGAGGCGGTGCAGCTGTTTTTT. Translating it yields CASSEAVQLFF.

The chain is built from TRBV5-1 and TRBJ2-1; 10 bases fit TRBD1. The germline V gene encodes CDR1 SGHRS and CDR2 YFSETQ. The CDR3 loop spans 15 amino acids. With V trimmed by 3 bases and J by 2 bases, 2 bases remained unmatched. For the CDR3, the DNA is TGCGCCAGCAGCTCCGGGACAGGGGCCTACAATGAGCAGTTCTTC. Protein product: CASSSGTGAYNEQFF.

This clone has a handful of counts. The chain uses TRBV15 and TRBJ2-6, with D maybe TRBD1 (6 bases). Germline assignment: CDR1 LNHNV and CDR2 YYDKDF (reference sequence). The CDR3 contains 14 residues. The V and J ends lost 3 bases and 3 bases respectively, with 6 bases between them. As DNA, the CDR3 is TGTGCCACCAGCAGGGACAGTGGGGCCAACGTCCTGACTTTC. Translated, it gives CATSRDSGANVLTF.

J is TRBJ2-1 and V is TRBV13; 7 bases match TRBD2. Looked up from germline, CDR1 is PRHDT and CDR2 is FYEKMQ (reference sequence). After removal of 2 bases from V and 3 bases from J, the junction contained 10 bases not matched to a gene. This CDR3 comprises 17 residues. CDR3 loop: CASSLSTASGIYNEQFF. DNA for the CDR3: TGTGCCAGCAGCTTAAGTACGGCTAGCGGTATCTACAATGAGCAGTTCTTC.

V usage is TRBV3-1 (or the pseudogene TRBV3-2) and J usage is TRBJ2-5; 9 bases map to TRBD2. The CDR3 is 16 amino acids. Per the germline V gene, CDR1 is LGHDT and CDR2 is YNNKEL (reference sequence). The trim removed 1 base at V and 5 bases at J, leaving 8 bases unmatched. CDR3 coding DNA: TGTGCCAGCAGCCAAGCAGGTCGCGGGAGGGCGGAGACCCAGTACTTC. Amino acids: CASSQAGRGRAETQYF.

This sequence joins TRBV6-2 or TRBV6-3 and TRBJ2-2, with a possible D match to TRBD2 (6 bases). This CDR3 contains 15 residues. Germline assignment: CDR1 MNHEY and CDR2 SVGEGT. V was cut by 5 bases and J by 3 bases, with 13 bases left in between. The CDR3 DNA reads as TGTGCCAGCAGTGCCGCGGGGCGGCACACCGGGGAGCTGTTTTTT. Translation: CASSAAGRHTGELFF.